The entry that follows covers one T cell receptor (beta chain) sequence. Sequenced by immunoSEQ multiplex PCR; TCRdb stores in-frame clones only, minus some. The table lists 350,000 or so clones, around 87% of them singletons. This CDR3 region has 15 residues. Germline assignment: CDR1 MGHRA and CDR2 YSYEKL. Between the trimmed V and J ends, which lost 0 bases and 1 base, there was a span of 9 bases. The data were taken from a study of blood T cell repertoires in COVID-19. Study as a whole: Sample material is recorded as cDNA or gDNA derived from T cells, B-cell-depleted T cells, or PBMCs.

Material: peripheral blood. The sequence derives from a woman in her twenties or thirties with COVID-19, enrolled during active disease. The rearrangement links TRBV4-1 to TRBJ2-5; D not certain. In DNA form, the CDR3 reads TGCGCCAGCAGCCAAGATGGTAGCAGCCAAGAGACCCAGTACTTC. Its protein is CASSQDGSSQETQYF.